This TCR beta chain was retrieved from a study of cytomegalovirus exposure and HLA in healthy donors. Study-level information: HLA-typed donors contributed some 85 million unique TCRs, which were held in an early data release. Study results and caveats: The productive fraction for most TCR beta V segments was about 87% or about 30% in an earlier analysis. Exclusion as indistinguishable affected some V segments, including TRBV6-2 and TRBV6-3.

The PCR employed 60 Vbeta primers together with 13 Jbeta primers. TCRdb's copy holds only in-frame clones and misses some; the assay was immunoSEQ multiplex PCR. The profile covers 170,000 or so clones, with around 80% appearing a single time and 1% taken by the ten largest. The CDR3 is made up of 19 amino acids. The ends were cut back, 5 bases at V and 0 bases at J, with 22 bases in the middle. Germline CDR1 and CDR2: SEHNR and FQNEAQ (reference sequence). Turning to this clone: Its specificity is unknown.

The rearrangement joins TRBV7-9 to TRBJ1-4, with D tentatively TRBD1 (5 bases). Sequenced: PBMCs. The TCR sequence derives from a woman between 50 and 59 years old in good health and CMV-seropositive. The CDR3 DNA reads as TGTGCCAGCAGCCCCGGGGGAGGGTACAGAGATGCAACTAATGAAAAACTGTTTTTT. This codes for CASSPGGGYRDATNEKLFF.